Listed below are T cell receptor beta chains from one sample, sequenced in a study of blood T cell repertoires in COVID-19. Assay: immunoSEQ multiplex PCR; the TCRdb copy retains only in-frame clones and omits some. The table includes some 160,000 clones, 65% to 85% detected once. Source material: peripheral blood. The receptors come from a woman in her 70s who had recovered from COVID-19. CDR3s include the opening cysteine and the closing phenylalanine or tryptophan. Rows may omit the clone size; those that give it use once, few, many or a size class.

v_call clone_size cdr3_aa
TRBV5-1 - CASSPRWSPTSGESYEQYF
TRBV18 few CASSPPGGPTEAFF
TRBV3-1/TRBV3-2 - CASSQEQGPNYEQYF
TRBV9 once CASSASTGELFF
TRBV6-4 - CASSDRWTGNSPLHF
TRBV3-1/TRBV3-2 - CASSPRLRLGSAWGHTHTQYF
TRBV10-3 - CAISEGNSPLHF
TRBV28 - CASSLWTSGYNEQFF
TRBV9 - CASSADLGQEQYF
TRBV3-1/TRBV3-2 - CASTPRRANTETQYF
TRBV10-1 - CASSVRMGRGRTEAFF
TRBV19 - CASSQRTELTNEKLFF
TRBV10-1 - CASRDPPGQLATNEKLFF
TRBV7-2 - CASSRPEGGTEAFF
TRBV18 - CASSPPFRDTQYF
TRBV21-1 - CASSNQREGGQETQYF
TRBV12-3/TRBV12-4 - CASSPGTGGAFF
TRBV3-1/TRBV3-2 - CASSDGLAGGGTQYF